In its sample, the clone carrying this T cell receptor (beta chain) was seen a few times. Produced via immunoSEQ multiplex PCR; TCRdb's table is partial and in-frame only. This table holds 14,000 to 15,000 clones, about 65% found once. V lost 6 bases, J lost 3 bases, and 8 bases stayed unmatched. The germline gives CDR1 MNHEY, CDR2 SMNVEV (reference sequence). The CDR3 length is 15 residues. This entry is derived from a study of T cells after somatic rescue of genetic block. Sequencing was done on a sample of peripheral blood mononuclear cells (PBMCs). The receptor's source is a man between 18 and 35 years old. V and J are TRBV27 and TRBJ1-5; TRBD1 matches 7 bases. CDR3 sequence: CASSPADRSNQPQHF. CDR3 nucleotides: TGTGCCAGCAGCCCAGCGGACAGGTCCAATCAGCCCCAGCATTTT.